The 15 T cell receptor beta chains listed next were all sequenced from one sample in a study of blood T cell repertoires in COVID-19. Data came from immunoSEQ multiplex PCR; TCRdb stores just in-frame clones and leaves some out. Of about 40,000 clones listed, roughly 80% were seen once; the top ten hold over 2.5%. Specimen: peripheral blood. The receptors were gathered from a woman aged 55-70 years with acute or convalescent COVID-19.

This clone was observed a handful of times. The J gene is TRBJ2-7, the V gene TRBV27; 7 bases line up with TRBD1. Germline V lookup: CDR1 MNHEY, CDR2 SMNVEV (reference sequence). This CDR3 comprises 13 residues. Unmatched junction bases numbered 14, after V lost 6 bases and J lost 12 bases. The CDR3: CASSVRKQGYRYF. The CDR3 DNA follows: TGTGCCAGCAGCGTTCGAAAACAGGGGTACAGGTACTTC.

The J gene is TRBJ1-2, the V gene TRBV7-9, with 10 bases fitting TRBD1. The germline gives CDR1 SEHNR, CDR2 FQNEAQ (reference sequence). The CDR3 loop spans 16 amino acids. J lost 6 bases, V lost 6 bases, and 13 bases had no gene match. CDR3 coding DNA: TGTGCCAGCAGGGCCAGAGCCGGGACAGGGGTGAATGGCTACACCTTC. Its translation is CASRARAGTGVNGYTF.

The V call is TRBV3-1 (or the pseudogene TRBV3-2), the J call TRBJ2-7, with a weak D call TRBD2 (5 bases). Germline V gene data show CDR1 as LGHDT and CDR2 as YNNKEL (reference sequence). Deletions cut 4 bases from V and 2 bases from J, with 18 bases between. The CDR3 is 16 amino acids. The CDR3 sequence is CASSRTGINFAYEQYF. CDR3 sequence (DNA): TGTGCCAGCAGCCGCACCGGGATAAACTTTGCCTACGAGCAGTACTTC.

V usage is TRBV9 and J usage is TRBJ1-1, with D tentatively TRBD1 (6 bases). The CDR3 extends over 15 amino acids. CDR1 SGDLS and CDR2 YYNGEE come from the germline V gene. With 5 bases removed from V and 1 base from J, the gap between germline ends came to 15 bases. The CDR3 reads CASRATGTPNTEAFF. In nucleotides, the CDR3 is TGTGCCAGCAGGGCTACTGGGACACCGAACACTGAAGCTTTCTTT.

CDR3 residues: CAWGTKGVPRSYEQYF. Here the CDR3 DNA reads TGTGCCTGGGGAACGAAGGGGGTCCCCCGCTCCTACGAGCAGTACTTC. The chain links TRBV30 to TRBJ2-7; perhaps TRBD1 as D (6 bases). Trimming cost V 5 bases and J 0 bases, with 20 bases left between them. The CDR3 has 16 residues. Looked up from germline, CDR1 is GTSNPN and CDR2 is SVGIG (reference sequence).

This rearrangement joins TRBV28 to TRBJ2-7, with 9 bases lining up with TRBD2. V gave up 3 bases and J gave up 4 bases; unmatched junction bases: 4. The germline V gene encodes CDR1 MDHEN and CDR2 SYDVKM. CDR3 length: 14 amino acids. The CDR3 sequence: CASSLGGGAYEQYF. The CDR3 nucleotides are TGTGCCAGCAGTTTGGGCGGGGGGGCTTACGAGCAGTACTTC.

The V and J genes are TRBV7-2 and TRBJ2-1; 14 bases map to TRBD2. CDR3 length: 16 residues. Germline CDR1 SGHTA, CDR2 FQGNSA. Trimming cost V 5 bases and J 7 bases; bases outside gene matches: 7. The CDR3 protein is CASSPTSGRVGNEQFF. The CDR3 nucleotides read TGTGCCAGCAGCCCGACTAGCGGGAGGGTTGGAAATGAGCAGTTCTTC.

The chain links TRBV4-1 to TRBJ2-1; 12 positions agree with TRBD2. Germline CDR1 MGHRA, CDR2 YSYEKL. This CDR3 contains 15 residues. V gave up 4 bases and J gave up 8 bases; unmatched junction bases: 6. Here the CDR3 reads CASSPFLAGGYEQFF. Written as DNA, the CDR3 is TGCGCCAGCAGCCCTTTCCTAGCGGGAGGGTATGAGCAGTTCTTC.

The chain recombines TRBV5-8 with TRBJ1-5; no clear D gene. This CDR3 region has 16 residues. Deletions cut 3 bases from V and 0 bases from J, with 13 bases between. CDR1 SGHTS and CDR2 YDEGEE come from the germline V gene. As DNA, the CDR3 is TGTGCCAGCAGCTCGGACGGGAAATATAGCAATCAGCCCCAGCATTTT. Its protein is CASSSDGKYSNQPQHF.

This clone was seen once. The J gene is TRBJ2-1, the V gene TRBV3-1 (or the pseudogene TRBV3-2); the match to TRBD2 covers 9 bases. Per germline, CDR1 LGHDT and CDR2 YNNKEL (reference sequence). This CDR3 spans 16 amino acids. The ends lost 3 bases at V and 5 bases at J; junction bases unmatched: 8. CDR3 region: CASSHVLKRGDNEQFF. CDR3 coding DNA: TGTGCCAGCAGCCATGTACTGAAGCGGGGGGACAATGAGCAGTTCTTC.

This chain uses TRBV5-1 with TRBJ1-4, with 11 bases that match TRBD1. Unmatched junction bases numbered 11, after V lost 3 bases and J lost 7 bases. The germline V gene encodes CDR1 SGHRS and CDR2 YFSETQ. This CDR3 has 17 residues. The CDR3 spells CASSSGALGTGGEKLFF. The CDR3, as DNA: TGCGCCAGCAGCTCGGGTGCCCTCGGGACAGGGGGTGAAAAACTGTTTTTT.

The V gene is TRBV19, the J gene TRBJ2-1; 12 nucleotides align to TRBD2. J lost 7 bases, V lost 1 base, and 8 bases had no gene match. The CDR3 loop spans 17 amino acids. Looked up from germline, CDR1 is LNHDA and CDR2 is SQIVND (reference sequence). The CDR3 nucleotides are TGTGCCAGTAGTATAGCGGCTAGCGGGGGGGTATTGAATGAGCAGTTCTTC. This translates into CASSIAASGGVLNEQFF.

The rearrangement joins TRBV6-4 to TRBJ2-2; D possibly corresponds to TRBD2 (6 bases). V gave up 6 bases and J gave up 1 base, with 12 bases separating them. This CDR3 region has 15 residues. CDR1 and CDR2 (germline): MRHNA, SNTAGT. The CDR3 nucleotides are TGTGCCAGCAGCCGGGAGCAGAGGAACACCGGGGAGCTGTTTTTT. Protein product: CASSREQRNTGELFF.

The DNA of the CDR3 is TGTGCCAGCAGCTTCGCGGGAGGGGCCGCTGGAAACACCATATATTTT. Translation: CASSFAGGAAGNTIYF. The chain uses TRBV7-8 and TRBJ1-3; TRBD1 is a possible D gene (5 bases). V shed 3 bases and J shed 2 bases, with 14 bases lying between them. CDR1 is SGHVS, CDR2 FQNEAQ, per germline. CDR3 length equals 16 residues.

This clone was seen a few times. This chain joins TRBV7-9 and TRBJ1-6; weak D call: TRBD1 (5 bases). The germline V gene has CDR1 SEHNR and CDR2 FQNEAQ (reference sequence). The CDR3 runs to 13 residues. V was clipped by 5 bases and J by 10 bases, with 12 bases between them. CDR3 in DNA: TGTGCCAGCAGCCCGCCAGGGTTCTCACCCCTCCACTTT. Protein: CASSPPGFSPLHF.